This TCR beta chain is from a study of shared clonotypes between healthy human individuals. As regards this clone: Antigen specificity is unknown.

Each donor was a Caucasian adult residing in Nashville, Tennessee. Notes on the study in general: When compared with the clonotypes that were shared by all four sorted-subset donors, the non-shared clonotypes turned out to have lower generation probabilities.

Only in-frame clones appear in the TCRdb table, and some are missing; sequencing was by immunoSEQ multiplex PCR. Of over 2 million clones in the sample, 85% to 95% are singletons; the top ten hold more than 0.1%. The sample comprised naive CD4+ T cells sorted from blood. Subset indicated: CD45RA+ positively selected. The TCR was taken from a man between 18 and 35 years old in good health.

CDR3 DNA: TGTGCCAGCTCACCGGTGGAGAGTGGGCAGCCCCAGCATTTT. Its protein product is CASSPVESGQPQHF. The gene calls are TRBV18 and TRBJ1-5; no firm D call. CDR3 length: 14 amino acids. Per germline, CDR1 KGHSH and CDR2 LQKENI. The V end lost 3 bases, the J end lost 7 bases, and 13 bases lay between the germline ends.